The 24 T cell receptor beta chains given below trace back to one sample, sequenced in a study of OX40 agonist ivuxolimab in advanced cancers. TCRdb's table, derived via immunoSEQ multiplex PCR, lists solely in-frame clones and lacks some. The sample has about 37,000 clones, 85% seen once. Sequencing used CD4+ or CD8+ T cells sorted from blood, obtained in a trial of the OX40 agonist ivuxolimab. The receptors were gathered from an adult with an advanced solid tumor such as melanoma, head and neck, liver or kidney cancer.

The chain is built from TRBV9 and TRBJ2-3, with 7 positions matching TRBD2. J was trimmed by 2 bases and V by 0 bases; bases with no gene match: 3. Germline assignment: CDR1 SGDLS and CDR2 YYNGEE. This CDR3 has 15 residues. CDR3 residues: CASSVVGRDTDTQYF. In DNA, the CDR3 is TGTGCCAGCAGCGTAGTTGGGAGGGACACAGATACGCAGTATTTT.

The chain employs TRBV5-1 and TRBJ1-2, with 7 positions matching TRBD1. The germline V gene encodes CDR1 SGHRS and CDR2 YFSETQ. Trimming at V came to 0 bases and at J to 2 bases, leaving 10 bases not matched to a gene. CDR3 length equals 17 residues. The CDR3 DNA sequence: TGCGCCAGCAGCTTGGGACAGGGCGTCGGGCAAAACTATGGCTACACCTTC. It is translated as CASSLGQGVGQNYGYTF.

The chain recombines TRBV2 with TRBJ2-7; 9 bases are shared with TRBD1. V shed 6 bases and J 4 bases; nucleotides not matched to a gene: 10. The CDR3 contains 15 residues. CDR1 is SNHLY and CDR2 is FYNNEI in the germline V gene. CDR3 sequence (DNA): TGTGCCAGCAGGGGGAGGACAGGGGATTGGTACGAGCAGTACTTC. The encoded protein is CASRGRTGDWYEQYF. Filled out from reference TRBV2 and TRBJ2-7, the complete variable domain reads EPEVTQTPSHQVTQMGQEVILRCVPISNHLYFYWYRQILGQKVEFLVSFYNNEISEKSEIFDDQFSVERPDGSNFTLKIRSTKLEDSAMYFCASRGRTGDWYEQYFGPGTRLTVT.

The count of this clone is one. This sequence joins TRBV6-9 and TRBJ2-4; D is perhaps TRBD2 (7 bases). This CDR3 is 20 amino acids long. The V gene lost 5 bases and the J gene lost 1 base, with 27 bases spanning the gap. CDR1 and CDR2 (germline): MNHGY, SVAAGI. The CDR3 region has the DNA TGTGCCAGCAGTCAAGGGTTAGGGGGGGAGTCTGCCGGGGCCAAAAACATTCAGTACTTC. It is translated as CASSQGLGGESAGAKNIQYF.

The chain carries TRBV6-1 and TRBJ1-1, with TRBD1 matching 7 bases. Germline CDR1 is MNHNS and CDR2 is SASEGT. The CDR3 loop spans 13 amino acids. The V and J ends lost 3 bases and 4 bases, in that order; junction bases with no gene match: 2. Here the CDR3 reads CASSETGFTEAFF. CDR3 DNA: TGTGCCAGCAGTGAGACAGGGTTCACTGAAGCTTTCTTT.

The chain has TRBV7-3 and TRBJ2-6, with D uncertain. With 5 bases removed from V and 1 base from J, the gap between germline ends came to 6 bases. The length of the CDR3 is 14 residues. CDR1 is SGHTA, CDR2 FQGTGA, per germline. CDR3 DNA sequence: TGTGCCAGCAGCGCCCTGTCTGGGGCCAACGTCCTGACTTTC. Amino acid sequence: CASSALSGANVLTF.

The chain is built from TRBV5-1 and TRBJ2-3, with 7 bases identical to TRBD1. The CDR3 is 17 amino acids. V shed 0 bases, J shed 6 bases, and the junction held 13 bases outside the gene matches. CDR1 is SGHRS, CDR2 YFSETQ, per germline. The CDR3 region has the DNA TGCGCCAGCAGCTTGGCCGCCCGGACAGGAGTTGGGGATACGCAGTATTTT. It is translated as CASSLAARTGVGDTQYF.

V gene TRBV27 combines with J gene TRBJ2-5; D is perhaps TRBD2 (7 bases). Germline V gene data show CDR1 as MNHEY and CDR2 as SMNVEV (reference sequence). The ends were cut back, 11 bases at V and 4 bases at J, with 20 bases in the middle. The CDR3 consists of 14 residues. CDR3 sequence (DNA): TGTGCCTCCCAGAGGGGGGGGGCCGCAGAGACCCAGTACTTC. This translates into CASQRGGAAETQYF.

V usage is TRBV7-9 and J usage is TRBJ1-5; TRBD1 is a possible D gene (5 bases). The CDR3 is 13 residues long. V was clipped by 5 bases and J by 10 bases, with 15 bases between them. Germline V gene data show CDR1 as SEHNR and CDR2 as FQNEAQ (reference sequence). DNA for the CDR3: TGTGCCAGCAGCCCTGCTAAGGGGACTCCCCAGCATTTT. Translating gives CASSPAKGTPQHF.

This rearrangement joins TRBV4-1 to TRBJ2-3, with 8 bases matching TRBD2. V gave up 4 bases and J gave up 7 bases; unmatched junction bases: 13. The CDR3 consists of 16 residues. CDR1 is MGHRA, CDR2 YSYEKL, per germline. The CDR3 reads CASSPLGSGGGNTQYF. CDR3 nucleotides: TGCGCCAGCAGCCCGCTTGGGAGCGGGGGTGGGAATACGCAGTATTTT.

The V and J genes are TRBV9 and TRBJ2-1; D call uncertain. Germline loops: CDR1 SGDLS, CDR2 YYNGEE. CDR3 size: 15 residues. V lost 0 bases and J 5 bases, leaving 12 bases between the germline ends. The CDR3 nucleotides are TGTGCCAGCAGCGTAGAGCCACATACAAACAATGAGCAGTTCTTC. As protein: CASSVEPHTNNEQFF.

The rearrangement uses TRBV19 and TRBJ2-7, with 7 nucleotides matching TRBD2. The V segment lost 10 bases and the J segment 3 bases; nucleotides outside the gene matches: 9. Looked up from germline, CDR1 is LNHDA and CDR2 is SQIVND (reference sequence). CDR3 length equals 13 residues. The CDR3, as DNA: TGTGCCACCAGGGAGGGATGGGGCTACGAGCAGTACTTC. Protein sequence: CATREGWGYEQYF.

The J gene is TRBJ2-3, the V gene TRBV7-9; D is possibly TRBD1 or TRBD2 (5 bases each). Germline lookup yields CDR1 SEHNR and CDR2 FQNEAQ (reference sequence). Trimming removed 0 bases at V and 2 bases at J, with 6 bases between. The CDR3 spans 14 residues. The DNA for the CDR3 is TGTGCCAGCAGCTTAGCGGGGACCACAGATACGCAGTATTTT. It specifies CASSLAGTTDTQYF.

J is TRBJ2-1 and V is TRBV18, with D possibly being TRBD2 (6 bases). The CDR3 is 15 residues long. CDR1 is KGHSH and CDR2 is LQKENI in the germline V gene. V was cut by 0 bases and J by 7 bases, with 13 bases left in between. In DNA, the CDR3 is TGTGCCAGCTCACCACCGTCGGGAGAGGGTAATGAGCAGTTCTTC. Protein sequence: CASSPPSGEGNEQFF.

The chain couples TRBV6-1 to TRBJ1-5, with 9 bases lining up with TRBD1. CDR1 is MNHNS and CDR2 is SASEGT in the germline V gene. The CDR3 consists of 13 residues. Unmatched junction bases numbered 12, after V lost 8 bases and J lost 13 bases. CDR3 in DNA: TGTGCCAGCCGTACGGGACAGGGAGGGTCGCAGCATTTT. Protein product: CASRTGQGGSQHF.

This chain links TRBV11-3 with TRBJ2-3; the D is unclear. The CDR3 runs 13 residues. The germline V and J ends were trimmed by 2 bases and 4 bases, with 7 bases remaining between them. The germline CDR1 and CDR2 sequences are SGHNT and YENEEA. The CDR3, as DNA: TGTGCCAGCAGCTTATCCGGCTCAGATACGCAGTATTTT. Translating gives CASSLSGSDTQYF.

The genes are TRBV4-2 and TRBJ2-7; D unclear. The CDR3 extends over 14 amino acids. V was pared by 7 bases and J by 6 bases, with 19 bases between. CDR1 LGHNA and CDR2 YNFKEQ come from the germline V gene. Written as DNA, the CDR3 is TGTGCCAGCAAACCCACCCCCGTCTCAGGCGAGCAGTACTTC. It codes for CASKPTPVSGEQYF.

This clone has only one observation. The chain employs TRBV9 and TRBJ2-5; D unclear. The CDR3 loop spans 11 amino acids. The V and J ends lost 3 bases and 1 base respectively, with 1 base between them. In germline, CDR1 is SGDLS, CDR2 YYNGEE. The CDR3 protein is CASSAQETQYF. The CDR3 nucleotides are TGTGCCAGCAGCGCCCAAGAGACCCAGTACTTC.

This clone has just a few counts. The rearrangement uses TRBV6-5 and TRBJ2-7, with 10 bases that match TRBD2. V gave up 5 bases and J gave up 0 bases; unmatched junction bases: 4. CDR1 MNHEY and CDR2 SVGAGI come from the germline V gene. The CDR3 length is 15 residues. CDR3 nucleotides: TGTGCCAGCAGTGCCGGGACTAGCGTCTCCTACGAGCAGTACTTC. Translated: CASSAGTSVSYEQYF.

This rearrangement joins TRBV27 to TRBJ2-7; D remains unclear. From germline, CDR1 is MNHEY and CDR2 SMNVEV (reference sequence). Trimming cost V 2 bases and J 2 bases, with 16 bases left between them. This CDR3 has 16 amino acids. CDR3 nucleotides: TGTGCCAGCAGTTTAACTTACCTGAATCGCGCCTACGAGCAGTACTTC. Amino acids: CASSLTYLNRAYEQYF.

The sample holds one count of this clone. The chain combines TRBV18 with TRBJ2-3, with D possibly matching TRBD1 (6 bases). From germline, CDR1 is KGHSH and CDR2 LQKENI. The CDR3 sequence is 13 residues long. The germline V and J ends were trimmed by 3 bases and 9 bases, with 13 bases remaining between them. The CDR3 DNA reads as TGTGCCAGCTCACCTCCAGGGGAAGACACGCAGTATTTT. Its translation: CASSPPGEDTQYF.

The chain is built from TRBV28 and TRBJ1-1, with D possibly TRBD1 on 5 matching bases. Germline-derived CDR1 and CDR2 are MDHEN and SYDVKM. This CDR3 contains 15 residues. Trimming took 6 bases from V and 1 from J, leaving 15 bases between them. The chain's CDR3 is CASSPKRQTNTEAFF. CDR3 nucleotides: TGTGCCAGCAGCCCCAAGAGACAGACGAACACTGAAGCTTTCTTT.

This CDR3 reads CASSPSGNTEAFF. CDR3 DNA sequence: TGTGCCAGCAGCCCGAGCGGGAACACTGAAGCTTTCTTT. The V and J genes are TRBV6-1 and TRBJ1-1; no reliable D call. Germline CDR1 and CDR2: MNHNS and SASEGT. The CDR3 has 13 residues. Trimming removed 6 bases from V and 1 base from J, with 9 bases in between.

The table lists this clone with a few counts. The genes are TRBV2 and TRBJ1-5; D gene unclear. The CDR3 is 14 residues long. CDR1 and CDR2 from the germline V gene are SNHLY and FYNNEI. V dropped 4 bases and J dropped 2 bases, with 9 bases sitting between them. The CDR3 here is CASSGRVGNQPQHF. DNA for the CDR3: TGTGCCAGCAGTGGGAGGGTTGGCAATCAGCCCCAGCATTTT. Drawing the rest from reference TRBV2 and TRBJ1-5, the complete variable domain is EPEVTQTPSHQVTQMGQEVILRCVPISNHLYFYWYRQILGQKVEFLVSFYNNEISEKSEIFDDQFSVERPDGSNFTLKIRSTKLEDSAMYFCASSGRVGNQPQHFGDGTRLSIL.